This record looks at one T cell receptor (beta chain) sequence and its context. The germline V gene encodes CDR1 SGHRS and CDR2 YFSETQ. Trimming took 0 bases from V and 0 from J, leaving 10 bases between them. The CDR3 has 16 amino acids. Assay used: immunoSEQ multiplex PCR; TCRdb lists only in-frame clones, some missing. The data show hundreds of thousands of clones, about nine tenths seen once. The data originate from a study of blood T cell repertoires in COVID-19. The rearrangement uses TRBV5-1 and TRBJ2-1, with D possibly TRBD1 on 5 matching bases. The receptor was isolated from a woman aged 50 to 65 with COVID-19, enrolled during active disease. Sequencing was done on a sample of peripheral blood. The CDR3 spells CASSLAPGLSYNEQFF. The CDR3, as DNA: TGCGCCAGCAGCTTGGCCCCAGGGCTCTCCTACAATGAGCAGTTCTTC.